The rows below give T cell receptor beta chains drawn from one sample of a study of CD8 T cells in ankylosing spondylitis. One entry per CDR3 protein, called by TCRdb with MiXCR from the 5' RACE reads. The sample carries 350,000 to 450,000 distinct CDR3 sequences, roughly 25% recorded once. Specimen: blood, either unsorted or a sorted T cell fraction (not recorded which). These receptors were obtained from a male donor with ankylosing spondylitis. Both conserved end residues are part of each CDR3.

TRBV27	TRBJ2-3	CASSRRDRGEDTQYF
TRBV7-2	TRBJ2-1	CASPQGLAHHNEQFF
TRBV7-9	TRBJ2-5	CASSFLQGGGTQYF
TRBV5-1	TRBJ2-3	CASTQTGGRDTQYF
TRBV11-2	TRBJ2-3	CASTGRTDTQYF
TRBV7-6	TRBJ2-7	CASSLDRDSGSYEQYF
TRBV2	TRBJ2-5	CASSGRLAGGQETQYF
TRBV28	TRBJ2-2	CASSSTSGSAWTGELFF
TRBV6-2/TRBV6-3	TRBJ2-1	CASSYIQAQYNEQFF
TRBV6-2/TRBV6-3	TRBJ1-2	CASSQLAGAFFGYTF
TRBV7-2	TRBJ1-5	CATTPGTGNQPQHF
TRBV5-1	TRBJ2-1	CASSSDRVTLDEQFF
TRBV20-1	TRBJ2-3	CSAAGDVRTDTQYF
TRBV10-3	TRBJ1-6	CAISATATKNYNSPLHF
TRBV20-1	TRBJ2-5	CSVDPGGETQYF
TRBV5-1	TRBJ1-4	CASSWGQGAFGKLFF
TRBV5-1	TRBJ2-7	CASSRGMGSGLYEQYF
TRBV10-2	TRBJ2-4	CASSEGPVLAKNIQYF
TRBV20-1	TRBJ1-5	CSAKRTDGSNQPQHF
TRBV11-2	TRBJ2-1	CASSLGGGVNEQFF
TRBV2	TRBJ2-1	CASELAGKSFYNEQFF
TRBV7-2	TRBJ2-7	CASSRDNYEQYF
TRBV7-2	TRBJ1-2	CASSGGSPGYTF
TRBV19	TRBJ1-5	CASSQGIGNQPQHF
TRBV7-2	TRBJ1-1	CASSPGMVNTEAFF
TRBV6-6	TRBJ1-1	CASSSNRVSEAFF
TRBV12-3/TRBV12-4	TRBJ1-3	CASSLGGGVNTIYF
TRBV10-3	TRBJ2-5	CAIRRGPWSEETQYF
TRBV10-3	TRBJ2-2	CATSIAVNTGELFF